These T cell receptor beta chains were read from a single sample in a study of blood T cell repertoires in COVID-19. Assay used: immunoSEQ multiplex PCR; TCRdb lists only in-frame clones, some missing. Among more than 95,000 clones listed, about 79% were seen once. Sequenced sample: peripheral blood. The receptors were sampled from a middle-aged man with active or convalescent COVID-19. CDR3s include the opening cysteine and the closing phenylalanine or tryptophan. A D gene is named only where the DNA matches it firmly. Rows may omit the clone size; those that give it use once, few, many or a size class.

size,D,J,V,CDR3,DNA
.,TRBD2,TRBJ2-7,TRBV10-3,CAISGGSGSYEQYF,TGTGCCATCAGTGGAGGTAGCGGGAGTTACGAGCAGTACTTC
.,.,TRBJ2-2,TRBV2,CASSEAAGIVGELFF,TGTGCCAGCAGTGAAGCGGCAGGCATAGTCGGGGAGCTGTTTTTT
.,.,TRBJ1-3,TRBV11-3,CASSGNSGNTIYF,TGTGCCAGCAGCGGCAACTCTGGAAACACCATATATTTT
once,.,TRBJ2-7,TRBV28,CASRPTGSPYEQYF,TGTGCCAGCAGACCAACAGGGAGTCCCTACGAGCAGTACTTC
.,.,TRBJ1-2,TRBV28,CASSLRAQTAGYTF,TGTGCCAGCAGTTTGCGGGCACAAACGGCGGGCTACACCTTC
.,.,TRBJ2-5,TRBV5-1,CASSLRQGETQYF,TGCGCCAGCAGCTTGAGGCAGGGAGAGACCCAGTACTTC
.,TRBD1,TRBJ2-7,TRBV27,CASSSYRDRGYEQYF,TGTGCCAGCAGCTCTTACCGGGACAGGGGCTACGAGCAGTACTTC
.,.,TRBJ1-5,TRBV5-1,CASSLAGSANQPQHF,TGCGCCAGCAGCTTGGCGGGGTCAGCGAATCAGCCCCAGCATTTT
.,.,TRBJ2-2,TRBV6-5,CASSYWGGVRAGELFF,TGTGCCAGCAGTTACTGGGGAGGAGTTCGCGCCGGGGAGCTGTTTTTT
.,TRBD1,TRBJ2-6,TRBV5-4,CASSLRTGGSGANVLTF,TGTGCCAGCAGCCTTCGGACAGGGGGCTCTGGGGCCAACGTCCTGACTTTC
.,.,TRBJ1-1,TRBV6-5,CASSYFPGHEAFF,TGTGCCAGCAGTTACTTCCCCGGACACGAAGCTTTCTTT
.,.,TRBJ1-2,TRBV29-1,CSVDYGGDYYGYTF,TGCAGCGTTGATTACGGGGGGGACTACTATGGCTACACCTTC
.,.,TRBJ2-2,TRBV7-9,CASRPTGTSNTGELFF,TGTGCCAGCAGACCAACCGGGACATCGAACACCGGGGAGCTGTTTTTT
.,.,TRBJ1-2,TRBV7-9,CASSLGQDPGFGYTF,TGTGCCAGCAGCTTAGGACAGGATCCGGGATTCGGCTACACCTTC
.,.,TRBJ1-3,TRBV11-2,CASSHGNSGNTIYF,TGTGCCAGCAGCCACGGGAACTCTGGAAACACCATATATTTT
.,.,TRBJ2-3,TRBV10-3,CAIDSGTDTQYF,TGTGCCATCGACTCCGGCACAGATACGCAGTATTTT
once,.,TRBJ2-1,TRBV6-5,CASSRRSSYNEQFF,TGTGCCAGCAGTCGGCGGAGCTCCTACAATGAGCAGTTCTTC
few,.,TRBJ1-2,TRBV6-2/TRBV6-3,CASSYGTQGGIYGYTF,TGTGCCAGCAGTTACGGTACGCAGGGCGGAATCTATGGCTACACCTTC